The clone carrying this TCR beta chain has more than one count but fewer than ten. Per the germline V gene, CDR1 is GTSNPN and CDR2 is SVGIG (reference sequence). The V gene end was trimmed by 1 base and the J gene end by 0 bases; junction bases not matched to a gene: 5. CDR3 length equals 15 residues. This entry comes from a study of PD-1 blockade in classical Hodgkin lymphoma. The patients all showed relapse after autologous stem cell transplantation, while their brentuximab vedotin exposure varied. Patients reached a best response of complete response, partial response or progressive disease. Sequencing used immunoSEQ multiplex PCR; TCRdb keeps in-frame clones, though not all of them. Here the sample spans about 50,000 clones, approximately 73% being singletons.

The sample was peripheral blood mononuclear cells (PBMCs), taken before the second cycle of nivolumab. This clonotype originated in a human donor with classical Hodgkin lymphoma. The V and J genes are TRBV30 and TRBJ1-1, with 7 positions matching TRBD1. DNA of the CDR3: TGTGCCTGGAGTGACGCGACAGGGATGAACACTGAAGCTTTCTTT. Amino acid sequence: CAWSDATGMNTEAFF.